This T cell receptor beta chain was sequenced for a study of T-cell reconstitution after alpha-beta-depleted transplantation in children. Study-level results: When one year had passed after transplant, most T-cell counts and diversity came from newly produced T cells. Some patients' high day-60 TCRbeta diversity was traced to surviving recipient T cells and thymic progenitors. After transplant, at about two months, alpha-beta T cells were reportedly derived from several hundred expanded graft clones.

A TCRbeta library incorporating unique molecular identifiers was prepared. TCRdb ran MiXCR on the PCR reads and lists one entry per CDR3 protein. The sample yields over 450,000 distinct CDR3 sequences, more than 9% seen once. The V end lost 1 base, the J end lost 5 bases, and 11 bases lay between the germline ends. The CDR3 loop spans 13 amino acids. Germline values: CDR1 DFQATT, CDR2 SNEGSKA (reference sequence). This clonotype has a count of ten or more. Its antigen is as yet unknown. The chain combines TRBV20-1 with TRBJ2-5; D is unclear. The source of this sequence is a child aged 2 to 10 with inherited bone marrow failure, due to receive a stem cell transplant. Specimen: PBMCs, collected before TCRalphabeta/CD19-depleted stem cell transplant. Here the CDR3 reads CSARALASETQYF. The CDR3 DNA follows: TGCAGTGCTAGAGCGTTAGCAAGTGAGACCCAGTACTTC.